Listed below are T cell receptor beta chains from one sample, sequenced in a study of blood T cell repertoires in COVID-19. This table comes from immunoSEQ multiplex PCR, and its TCRdb copy is limited to in-frame clones, with some not included. Here the sample spans tens of thousands of clones, over 75% being singletons. The sample consisted of peripheral blood. These receptors were collected from a man of 80 years or more with active or convalescent COVID-19. Each CDR3 is given with its conserved first and last residue. The order of the fields is clone size, D gene, J gene, CDR3 length, V gene, CDR3 protein, CDR3 DNA. A D gene is named only where the DNA matches it firmly. Size is stated for part of the rows, as once, few or many counts, or as a class when the clone is expanded.

size: .; D: TRBD1; J: TRBJ1-5; length: 14; V: TRBV2; CDR3: CASSPDRVGQPQHF; DNA: TGTGCCAGCAGTCCGGACAGGGTAGGGCAGCCCCAGCATTTT
size: .; D: .; J: TRBJ2-5; length: 13; V: TRBV9; CDR3: CASSVAGGETQYF; DNA: TGTGCCAGCAGCGTAGCCGGAGGAGAGACCCAGTACTTC
size: .; D: .; J: TRBJ1-2; length: 10; V: TRBV19; CDR3: CASQGNGYTF; DNA: TGTGCCAGCCAGGGGAATGGCTACACCTTC
size: .; D: .; J: TRBJ2-7; length: 12; V: TRBV5-1; CDR3: CASSWRGYEQYF; DNA: TGCGCCAGCAGCTGGCGGGGTTACGAGCAGTACTTC
size: .; D: TRBD1; J: TRBJ1-4; length: 13; V: TRBV10-3; CDR3: CATRDRDREKLFF; DNA: TGTGCCACCCGGGACAGGGATCGGGAAAAACTGTTTTTT
size: .; D: .; J: TRBJ2-3; length: 16; V: TRBV4-3; CDR3: CASSQDYGVGTDTQYF; DNA: TGCGCCAGCAGCCAAGATTACGGGGTCGGGACAGATACGCAGTATTTT
size: .; D: .; J: TRBJ1-2; length: 13; V: TRBV9; CDR3: CASSYRVNYGYTF; DNA: TGTGCCAGCAGTTACAGGGTTAACTATGGCTACACCTTC
size: once; D: TRBD1; J: TRBJ1-1; length: 15; V: TRBV9; CDR3: CASSTGQGMNTEAFF; DNA: TGTGCCAGCAGCACCGGACAGGGAATGAACACTGAAGCTTTCTTT
size: .; D: .; J: TRBJ1-2; length: 14; V: TRBV14; CDR3: CASSQAQGTYGYTF; DNA: TGTGCCAGCAGCCAAGCCCAGGGGACCTATGGCTACACCTTC
size: .; D: TRBD2; J: TRBJ2-7; length: 17; V: TRBV5-1; CDR3: CASSLGLIAGETYEQYF; DNA: TGCGCCAGCAGCTTGGGGCTTATAGCGGGGGAGACCTACGAGCAGTACTTC
size: few; D: .; J: TRBJ2-3; length: 15; V: TRBV9; CDR3: CASSVLDPRTDTQYF; DNA: TGTGCCAGCAGCGTGCTAGACCCACGCACAGATACGCAGTATTTT
size: .; D: .; J: TRBJ2-5; length: 13; V: TRBV7-3; CDR3: CASSSTEGETQYF; DNA: TGTGCCAGCAGCTCGACTGAGGGAGAGACCCAGTACTTC
size: .; D: TRBD2; J: TRBJ2-1; length: 15; V: TRBV3-1/TRBV3-2; CDR3: CASSPASGGTDEQFF; DNA: TGTGCCAGCAGCCCAGCTAGCGGGGGGACCGATGAGCAGTTCTTC
size: .; D: .; J: TRBJ1-2; length: 13; V: TRBV5-4; CDR3: CASSWTANYGYTF; DNA: TGTGCCAGCAGCTGGACAGCTAACTATGGCTACACCTTC
size: .; D: .; J: TRBJ1-2; length: 15; V: TRBV4-3; CDR3: CASSQDLGSVYGYTF; DNA: TGCGCCAGCAGCCAAGATCTAGGTTCCGTCTATGGCTACACCTTC
size: .; D: .; J: TRBJ2-7; length: 15; V: TRBV11-2; CDR3: CASSLDSQGLREQYF; DNA: TGTGCCAGCAGCTTAGATAGTCAGGGCCTTCGCGAGCAGTACTTC
size: .; D: .; J: TRBJ1-1; length: 13; V: TRBV18; CDR3: CASSPNTRTEAFF; DNA: TGTGCCAGCTCCCCTAACACGAGGACTGAAGCTTTCTTT
size: .; D: .; J: TRBJ1-5; length: 14; V: TRBV6-6; CDR3: CASSYLDYNQPQHF; DNA: TGTGCCAGCAGTTACTTGGACTACAATCAGCCCCAGCATTTT
size: .; D: .; J: TRBJ1-2; length: 15; V: TRBV25-1; CDR3: CASSDPGGAVASYTF; DNA: TGTGCCAGCTCCGACCCGGGGGGGGCCGTTGCGAGCTACACCTTC
size: .; D: TRBD2; J: TRBJ2-7; length: 13; V: TRBV13; CDR3: CASTVLAGYEQYF; DNA: TGTGCCAGCACCGTTCTAGCGGGGTACGAGCAGTACTTC
size: .; D: .; J: TRBJ1-3; length: 15; V: TRBV7-2; CDR3: CASSLVPGEGHTIYF; DNA: TGTGCCAGCAGCTTAGTTCCGGGGGAGGGGCACACCATATATTTT
size: .; D: .; J: TRBJ1-1; length: 12; V: TRBV6-6; CDR3: CASSYSTGEAFF; DNA: TGTGCCAGCAGTTACTCGACAGGTGAAGCTTTCTTT
size: .; D: TRBD2; J: TRBJ2-5; length: 13; V: TRBV20-1; CDR3: CSASSGTRETQYF; DNA: TGCAGTGCTAGTTCCGGGACTAGAGAGACCCAGTACTTC
size: .; D: .; J: TRBJ2-1; length: 16; V: TRBV30; CDR3: CAWSRGSVDSYNEQFF; DNA: TGTGCCTGGAGTAGGGGCTCTGTGGACTCCTACAATGAGCAGTTCTTC
size: .; D: TRBD1; J: TRBJ1-6; length: 15; V: TRBV3-1/TRBV3-2; CDR3: CASSQSGTGGSPLHF; DNA: TGTGCCAGCAGCCAATCCGGGACAGGGGGTTCACCCCTCCACTTT
size: .; D: .; J: TRBJ1-5; length: 15; V: TRBV6-2/TRBV6-3; CDR3: CASSHGGVINQPQHF; DNA: TGTGCCAGCAGCCACGGAGGGGTGATCAATCAGCCCCAGCATTTT
size: .; D: .; J: TRBJ1-4; length: 21; V: TRBV15; CDR3: CATSRYLLTGGASPDNEKLFF; DNA: TGTGCCACCAGCAGATACCTATTGACGGGGGGCGCATCCCCGGATAATGAAAAACTGTTTTTT
size: .; D: .; J: TRBJ2-3; length: 15; V: TRBV10-1; CDR3: CASSESWGGQDTQYF; DNA: TGCGCCAGCAGTGAGTCCTGGGGAGGCCAGGATACGCAGTATTTT
size: once; D: .; J: TRBJ2-1; length: 15; V: TRBV18; CDR3: CASSPLRGSYNEQFF; DNA: TGTGCCAGCTCACCCTTGCGAGGGTCCTACAATGAGCAGTTCTTC
size: .; D: TRBD1; J: TRBJ1-1; length: 13; V: TRBV5-1; CDR3: CASSLTGGTEAFF; DNA: TGCGCCAGCAGCCTTACAGGGGGCACTGAAGCTTTCTTT
size: once; D: TRBD1; J: TRBJ2-1; length: 15; V: TRBV18; CDR3: CASSSRDRGFAEQFF; DNA: TGTGCCAGCTCATCCAGGGACAGGGGGTTCGCAGAGCAGTTCTTC
size: .; D: .; J: TRBJ2-7; length: 11; V: TRBV20-1; CDR3: CSASRGYEQYF; DNA: TGCAGTGCTAGCCGGGGCTACGAGCAGTACTTC
size: few; D: .; J: TRBJ1-4; length: 14; V: TRBV19; CDR3: CASSTYSTNEKLFF; DNA: TGTGCCAGTAGTACCTATTCAACTAATGAAAAACTGTTTTTT